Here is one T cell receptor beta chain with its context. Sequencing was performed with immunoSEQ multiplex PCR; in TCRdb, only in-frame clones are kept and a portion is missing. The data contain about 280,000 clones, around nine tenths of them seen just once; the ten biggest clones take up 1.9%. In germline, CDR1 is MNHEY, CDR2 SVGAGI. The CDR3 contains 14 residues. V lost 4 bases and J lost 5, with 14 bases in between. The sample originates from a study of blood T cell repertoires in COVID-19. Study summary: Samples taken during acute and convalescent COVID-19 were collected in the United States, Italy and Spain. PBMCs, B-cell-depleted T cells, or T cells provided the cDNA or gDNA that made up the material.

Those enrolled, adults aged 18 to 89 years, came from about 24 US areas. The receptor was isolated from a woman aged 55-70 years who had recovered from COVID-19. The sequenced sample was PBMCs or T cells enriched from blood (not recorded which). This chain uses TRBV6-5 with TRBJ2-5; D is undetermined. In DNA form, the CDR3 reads TGTGCCAGCAGTTGGTGGCGGTTGGGTGAGACCCAGTACTTC. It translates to CASSWWRLGETQYF.